The sequence of this T cell receptor (beta chain) was determined in a study of T cell responses to AZD1222 COVID-19 vaccine. A word on this clone: Its antigen is as yet unknown.

Deletions cut 1 base from V and 8 bases from J, with 8 bases between. The CDR3 sequence is 12 residues long. Study-level findings and limits: Of the AZD1222 recipients, only five or six were seropositive at baseline. Mostly white British, mostly female donors; authors suggested clonal diversity may be underestimated.

Only in-frame clones appear in the TCRdb table, and some are missing; sequencing was by immunoSEQ multiplex PCR. In the table there are tens of thousands of clones, roughly 91% of which are singletons. The chain carries TRBV12-3 or TRBV12-4 and TRBJ1-1; D call uncertain. The TCR originated in an adult in good health. Sequencing was performed on peripheral blood, taken on day 0 of AZD1222 vaccination. CDR3 protein: CASSLGQPEAFF. The CDR3 region has the DNA TGTGCCAGCAGTTTAGGGCAGCCGGAAGCTTTCTTT.